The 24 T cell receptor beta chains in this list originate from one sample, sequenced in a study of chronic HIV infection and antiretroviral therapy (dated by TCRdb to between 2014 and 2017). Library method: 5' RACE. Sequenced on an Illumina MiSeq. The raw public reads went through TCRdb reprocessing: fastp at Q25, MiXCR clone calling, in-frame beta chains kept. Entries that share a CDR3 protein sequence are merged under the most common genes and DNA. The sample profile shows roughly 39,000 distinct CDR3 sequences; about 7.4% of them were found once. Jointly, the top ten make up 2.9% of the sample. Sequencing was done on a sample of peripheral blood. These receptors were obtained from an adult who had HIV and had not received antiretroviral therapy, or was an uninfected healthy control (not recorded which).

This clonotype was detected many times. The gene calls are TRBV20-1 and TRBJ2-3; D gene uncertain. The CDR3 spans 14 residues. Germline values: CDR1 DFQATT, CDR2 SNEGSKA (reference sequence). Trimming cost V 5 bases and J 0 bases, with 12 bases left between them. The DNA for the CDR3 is TGCAGTGCTTCTCAACCGAGTAGCACAGATACGCAGTATTTT. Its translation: CSASQPSSTDTQYF.

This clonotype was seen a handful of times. The CDR3 is CSVEGTGVAEAFF. The CDR3 coding sequence is TGCAGCGTTGAAGGCACCGGGGTTGCTGAAGCTTTCTTT. The chain links TRBV29-1 to TRBJ1-1; D is uncertain. This CDR3 spans 13 amino acids. Per the germline V gene, CDR1 is SQVTM and CDR2 is ANQGSEA. V lost 1 base, J lost 6 bases, and 12 bases lay in between. The full variable domain, its missing parts supplied by reference TRBV29-1 and TRBJ1-1, is SAVISQKPSRDICQRGTSLTIQCQVDSQVTMMFWYRQQPGQSLTLIATANQGSEATYESGFVIDKFPISRPNLTFSTLTVSNMSPEDSSIYLCSVEGTGVAEAFFGQGTRLTVV.

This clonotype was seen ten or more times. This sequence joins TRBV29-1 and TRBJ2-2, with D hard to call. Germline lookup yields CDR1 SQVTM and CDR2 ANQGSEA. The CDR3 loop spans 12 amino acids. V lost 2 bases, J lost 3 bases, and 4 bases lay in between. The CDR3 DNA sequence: TGCAGCGTTGAAATGGACACCGGGGAGCTGTTTTTT. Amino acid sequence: CSVEMDTGELFF.

DNA for the CDR3: TGTGCCACCAGCAGGGCGAGGGACCGGAGCAATCAGCCCCAGCATTTT. This encodes CATSRARDRSNQPQHF. The chain joins TRBV15 to TRBJ1-5; D perhaps matches TRBD1 (5 bases). Trimming pared 3 bases from V and 1 base from J, leaving 13 bases between. Per the germline V gene, CDR1 is LNHNV and CDR2 is YYDKDF (reference sequence). CDR3 length: 16 residues.

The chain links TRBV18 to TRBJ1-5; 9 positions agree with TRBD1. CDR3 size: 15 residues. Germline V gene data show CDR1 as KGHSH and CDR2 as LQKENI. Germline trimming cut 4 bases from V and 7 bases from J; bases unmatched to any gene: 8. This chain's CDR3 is CASSLSGQGQQPQHF. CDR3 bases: TGTGCCAGCTCACTGTCGGGACAGGGCCAACAGCCCCAGCATTTT.

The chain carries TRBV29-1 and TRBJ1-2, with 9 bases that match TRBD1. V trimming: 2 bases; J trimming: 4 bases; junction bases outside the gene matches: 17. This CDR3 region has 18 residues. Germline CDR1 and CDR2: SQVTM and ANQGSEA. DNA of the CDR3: TGCAGCGTTGAACCCCCACAGGGGGCTCTAAGTAGCGGCTATGGCTACACCTTC. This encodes CSVEPPQGALSSGYGYTF.

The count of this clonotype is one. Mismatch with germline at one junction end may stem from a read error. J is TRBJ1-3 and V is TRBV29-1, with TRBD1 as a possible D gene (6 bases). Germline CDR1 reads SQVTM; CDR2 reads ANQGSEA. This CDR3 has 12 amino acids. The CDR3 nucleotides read TGCAGCGTTGCAGGGGAGGAAAACACCGTATATTTT. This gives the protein CSVAGEENTVYF.

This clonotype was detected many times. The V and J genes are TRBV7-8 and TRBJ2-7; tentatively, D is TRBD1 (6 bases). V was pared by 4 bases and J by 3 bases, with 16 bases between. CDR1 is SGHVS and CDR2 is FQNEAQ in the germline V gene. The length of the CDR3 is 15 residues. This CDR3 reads CASSYGDMRNYEQYF. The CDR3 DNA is TGTGCCAGCAGCTATGGGGACATGCGAAACTACGAGCAGTACTTC.

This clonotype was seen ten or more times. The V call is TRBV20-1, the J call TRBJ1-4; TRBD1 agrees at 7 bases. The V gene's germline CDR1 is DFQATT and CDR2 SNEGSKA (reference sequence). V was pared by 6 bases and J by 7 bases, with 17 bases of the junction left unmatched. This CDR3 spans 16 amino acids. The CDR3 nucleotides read TGCAGTGCCCGCGTGATCCGGACAGGAATGGGTGAAAAACTGTTTTTT. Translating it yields CSARVIRTGMGEKLFF.

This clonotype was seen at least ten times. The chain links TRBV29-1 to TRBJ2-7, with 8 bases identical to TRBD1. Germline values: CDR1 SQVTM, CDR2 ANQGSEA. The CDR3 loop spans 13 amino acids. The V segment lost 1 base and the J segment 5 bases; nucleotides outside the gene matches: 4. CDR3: CSVEGGDRNEQYF. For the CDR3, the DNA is TGCAGCGTTGAAGGCGGGGACAGGAACGAGCAGTACTTC.

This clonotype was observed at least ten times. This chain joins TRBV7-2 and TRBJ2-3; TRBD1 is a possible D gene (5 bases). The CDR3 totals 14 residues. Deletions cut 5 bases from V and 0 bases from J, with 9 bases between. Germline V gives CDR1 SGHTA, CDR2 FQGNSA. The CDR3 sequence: CASSPRQSTDTQYF. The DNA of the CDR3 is TGTGCCAGCAGCCCCCGACAGAGCACAGATACGCAGTATTTT.

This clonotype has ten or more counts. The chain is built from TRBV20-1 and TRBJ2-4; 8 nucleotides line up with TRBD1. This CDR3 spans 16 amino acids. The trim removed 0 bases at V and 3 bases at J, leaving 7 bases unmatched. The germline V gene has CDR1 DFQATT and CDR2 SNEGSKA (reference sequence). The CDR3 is CSARDQTGVFKNIQYF. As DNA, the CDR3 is TGCAGTGCTAGAGATCAGACAGGGGTGTTCAAAAACATTCAGTACTTC.

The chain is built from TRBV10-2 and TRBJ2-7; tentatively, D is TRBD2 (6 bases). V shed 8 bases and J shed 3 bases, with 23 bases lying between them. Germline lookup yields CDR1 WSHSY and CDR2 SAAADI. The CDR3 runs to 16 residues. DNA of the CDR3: TGCGCCAGCCTAGCTCAAGAGGACTACCATAGCTACGAGCAGTACTTC. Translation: CASLAQEDYHSYEQYF.

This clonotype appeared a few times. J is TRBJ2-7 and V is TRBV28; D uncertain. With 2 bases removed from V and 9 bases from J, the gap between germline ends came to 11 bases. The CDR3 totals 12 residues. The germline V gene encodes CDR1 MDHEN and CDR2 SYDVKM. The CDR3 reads CASSLGISGQYF. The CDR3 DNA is TGTGCCAGCAGTTTAGGAATCTCCGGGCAGTACTTC.

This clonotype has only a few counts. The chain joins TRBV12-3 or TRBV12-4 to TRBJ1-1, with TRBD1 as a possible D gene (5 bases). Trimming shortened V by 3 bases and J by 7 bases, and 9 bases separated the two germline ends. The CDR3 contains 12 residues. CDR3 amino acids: CASSLRQYEAFF. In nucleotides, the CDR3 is TGTGCCAGCAGTTTGAGACAGTATGAAGCTTTCTTT.

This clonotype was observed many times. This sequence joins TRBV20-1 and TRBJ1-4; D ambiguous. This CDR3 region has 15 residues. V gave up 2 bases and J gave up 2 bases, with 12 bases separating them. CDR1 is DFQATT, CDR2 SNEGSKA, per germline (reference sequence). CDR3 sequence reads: CSARPTVGTNEKLFF. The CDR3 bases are TGCAGTGCTAGACCCACGGTTGGGACTAATGAAAAACTGTTTTTT.

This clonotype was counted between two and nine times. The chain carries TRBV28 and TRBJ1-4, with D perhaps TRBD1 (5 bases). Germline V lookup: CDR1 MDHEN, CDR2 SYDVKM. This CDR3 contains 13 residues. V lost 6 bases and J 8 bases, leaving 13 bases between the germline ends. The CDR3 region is CASSLPRQEKLFF. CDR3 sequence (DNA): TGTGCCAGCAGCCTCCCCCGACAGGAAAAACTGTTTTTT.

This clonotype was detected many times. CDR3 sequence: CAISEMTGVGTDTQYF. Here the CDR3 DNA reads TGTGCCATCAGTGAAATGACGGGAGTGGGCACAGATACGCAGTATTTT. The chain joins TRBV10-3 to TRBJ2-3; D is perhaps TRBD2 (6 bases). V lost 3 bases to trimming and J lost 1 base, with 14 bases between them. Germline V gene sequence: CDR1 ENHRY, CDR2 SYGVKD. CDR3 length: 16 amino acids.

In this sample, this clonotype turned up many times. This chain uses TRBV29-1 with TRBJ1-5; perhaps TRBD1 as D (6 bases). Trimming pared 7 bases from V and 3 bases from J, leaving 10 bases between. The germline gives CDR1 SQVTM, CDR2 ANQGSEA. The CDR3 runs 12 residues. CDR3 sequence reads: CSARDNNQPQHF. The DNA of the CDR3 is TGCAGCGCAAGGGACAACAATCAGCCCCAGCATTTT.

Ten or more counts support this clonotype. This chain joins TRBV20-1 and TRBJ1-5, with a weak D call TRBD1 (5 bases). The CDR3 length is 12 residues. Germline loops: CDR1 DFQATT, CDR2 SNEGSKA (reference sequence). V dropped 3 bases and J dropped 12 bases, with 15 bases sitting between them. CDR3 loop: CSARAGLILQHF. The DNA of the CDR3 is TGCAGTGCTAGGGCAGGGTTGATTCTCCAGCATTTT.

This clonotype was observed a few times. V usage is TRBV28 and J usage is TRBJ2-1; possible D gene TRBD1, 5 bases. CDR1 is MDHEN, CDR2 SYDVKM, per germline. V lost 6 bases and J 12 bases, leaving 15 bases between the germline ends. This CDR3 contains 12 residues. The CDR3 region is CASSSPAQGQFF. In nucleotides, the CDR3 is TGTGCCAGCAGCTCCCCAGCGCAGGGGCAGTTCTTC.

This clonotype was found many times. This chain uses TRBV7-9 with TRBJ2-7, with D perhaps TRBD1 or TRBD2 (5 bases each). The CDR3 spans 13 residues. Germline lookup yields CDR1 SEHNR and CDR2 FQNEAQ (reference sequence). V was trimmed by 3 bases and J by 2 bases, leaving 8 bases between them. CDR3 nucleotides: TGTGCCAGCAGCTTTGGGACCCCCTACGAGCAGTACTTC. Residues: CASSFGTPYEQYF.

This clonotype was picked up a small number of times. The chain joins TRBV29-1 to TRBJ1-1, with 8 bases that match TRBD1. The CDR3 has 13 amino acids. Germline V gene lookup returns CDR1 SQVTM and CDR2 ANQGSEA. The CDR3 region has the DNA TGCAGAGCCGACAGGGGAGTATACACTGAAGCTTTCTTT. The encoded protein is CRADRGVYTEAFF.

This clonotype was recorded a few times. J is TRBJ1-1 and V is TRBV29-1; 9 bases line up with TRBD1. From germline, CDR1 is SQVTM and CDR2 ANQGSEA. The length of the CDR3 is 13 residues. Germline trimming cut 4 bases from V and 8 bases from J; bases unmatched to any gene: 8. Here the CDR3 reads CSVVPGQGKEAFF. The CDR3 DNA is TGCAGCGTTGTTCCGGGACAGGGAAAAGAAGCTTTCTTT.